This entry lists 12 T cell receptor beta chains sequenced from one sample in a study of chemoradiotherapy in HPV16-positive cancers. The table came from immunoSEQ multiplex PCR; TCRdb's copy has only in-frame clones and leaves some out. The data hold under 6,000 clones, with 70% to 75% observed a single time. Sequences were derived from tumor tissue, sampled from a patient who underwent chemoradiotherapy. The receptors were sampled from a human donor with HPV-associated anogenital cancer.

J is TRBJ1-3 and V is TRBV19; 8 bases match TRBD1. Per the germline V gene, CDR1 is LNHDA and CDR2 is SQIVND (reference sequence). This CDR3 contains 14 residues. Unmatched junction bases numbered 3, after V lost 6 bases and J lost 2 bases. The CDR3 spells CASSQGATGNTIYF. As DNA, the CDR3 is TGTGCCAGTAGCCAGGGGGCGACTGGAAACACCATATATTTT.

V is TRBV2 and J is TRBJ1-4, with 8 bases identical to TRBD1. The ends lost 6 bases at V and 8 bases at J; junction bases unmatched: 8. Germline values: CDR1 SNHLY, CDR2 FYNNEI. The CDR3 loop spans 14 amino acids. CDR3 amino acids: CASSDDRGREKLFF. DNA of the CDR3: TGTGCCAGCAGCGACGACAGGGGTCGAGAAAAACTGTTTTTT.

V and J are TRBV9 and TRBJ2-2; D gene ambiguous. The CDR3 spans 15 residues. Trimming took 0 bases from V and 0 from J, leaving 6 bases between them. Germline CDR1 and CDR2: SGDLS and YYNGEE. The CDR3 loop reads CASSVGGSNTGELFF. The CDR3 DNA reads TGTGCCAGCAGCGTAGGGGGATCGAACACCGGGGAGCTGTTTTTT. Variable domain in full (rest from reference TRBV9 and TRBJ2-2): DSGVTQTPKHLITATGQRVTLRCSPRSGDLSVYWYQQSLDQGLQFLIQYYNGEERAKGNILERFSAQQFPDLHSELNLSSLELGDSALYFCASSVGGSNTGELFFGEGSRLTVL.

V usage is TRBV5-1 and J usage is TRBJ2-1; 9 nucleotides line up with TRBD2. J was trimmed by 3 bases and V by 1 base; bases with no gene match: 5. CDR3 length: 16 amino acids. From germline, CDR1 is SGHRS and CDR2 YFSETQ. The DNA for the CDR3 is TGCGCCAGCAGCTTGAGGCTAGCGGGAAACTACAATGAGCAGTTCTTC. The encoded protein is CASSLRLAGNYNEQFF.

There are a few counts of this clone. The chain has TRBV28 and TRBJ1-2; D is possibly TRBD1 (6 bases). The CDR3 sequence is 18 residues long. Trimming took 4 bases from V and 2 from J, leaving 23 bases between them. Germline V lookup: CDR1 MDHEN, CDR2 SYDVKM. The CDR3 spells CASSSHPGGGGPNYGYTF. CDR3 sequence (DNA): TGTGCCAGCAGTTCTCACCCGGGTGGTGGGGGCCCCAACTATGGCTACACCTTC.

The J gene is TRBJ2-2, the V gene TRBV12-5; D is unresolved. The CDR3 spans 12 residues. V lost 6 bases and J 7 bases, leaving 9 bases between the germline ends. Germline assignment: CDR1 LGHNT and CDR2 FRNRAP. In DNA form, the CDR3 reads TGTGCTAGTGGGCTCCCAAACGGGGAGCTGTTTTTT. It encodes CASGLPNGELFF.

CDR3 sequence reads: CASSYRGPGNTIYF. Written as DNA, the CDR3 is TGTGCCAGCAGCTACAGGGGACCTGGAAACACCATATATTTT. The chain has TRBV5-6 and TRBJ1-3; 7 bases align to TRBD1. Germline values: CDR1 SGHDT, CDR2 YYEEEE. The CDR3 contains 14 residues. V lost 3 bases, J lost 2 bases, and 2 bases stayed unmatched.

The gene calls are TRBV5-6 and TRBJ1-2, with 7 positions matching TRBD1. This CDR3 is built from 14 residues. Germline V gene sequence: CDR1 SGHDT, CDR2 YYEEEE. V was clipped by 4 bases and J by 7 bases; unmatched bases: 10. The CDR3 bases are TGTGCCAGCAGCCCAATCCGACAGGGCGGTGGCTACACCTTC. Translating it yields CASSPIRQGGGYTF.

The rearrangement links TRBV30 to TRBJ2-2; the D is unclear. The germline V gene has CDR1 GTSNPN and CDR2 SVGIG (reference sequence). This CDR3 is 13 amino acids long. Between the trimmed V and J ends, which lost 1 base and 6 bases, there was a span of 9 bases. The DNA of the CDR3 is TGTGCCTGGAGTGCCGCCGGGTCCGGGGAGCTGTTTTTT. It codes for CAWSAAGSGELFF.

The chain has TRBV9 and TRBJ2-3, with D unclear. CDR3 length: 14 residues. V gave up 6 bases and J gave up 3 bases, with 14 bases separating them. The germline CDR1 and CDR2 sequences are SGDLS and YYNGEE. For the CDR3, the DNA is TGTGCCAGCACCCCCCCGGGCATTACAGATACGCAGTATTTT. Protein product: CASTPPGITDTQYF.

This chain joins TRBV30 and TRBJ2-2, with D perhaps TRBD1 (5 bases). Per germline, CDR1 GTSNPN and CDR2 SVGIG (reference sequence). V was trimmed by 1 base and J by 7 bases, leaving 10 bases between them. This CDR3 is 13 amino acids long. CDR3 sequence reads: CAWSAGRSGELFF. DNA of the CDR3: TGTGCCTGGAGTGCAGGGCGTAGCGGGGAGCTGTTTTTT.

This chain connects TRBV15 to TRBJ2-1, with TRBD1 matching 9 bases. V was pared by 3 bases and J by 9 bases, with 21 bases of the junction left unmatched. CDR1 is LNHNV, CDR2 YYDKDF, per germline (reference sequence). CDR3 length: 19 residues. The CDR3 DNA follows: TGTGCCACCAGCAGGAGCATCAAGGTACGGGACAGGGTAGAGCCTGAGCAGTTCTTC. Translated, it gives CATSRSIKVRDRVEPEQFF.